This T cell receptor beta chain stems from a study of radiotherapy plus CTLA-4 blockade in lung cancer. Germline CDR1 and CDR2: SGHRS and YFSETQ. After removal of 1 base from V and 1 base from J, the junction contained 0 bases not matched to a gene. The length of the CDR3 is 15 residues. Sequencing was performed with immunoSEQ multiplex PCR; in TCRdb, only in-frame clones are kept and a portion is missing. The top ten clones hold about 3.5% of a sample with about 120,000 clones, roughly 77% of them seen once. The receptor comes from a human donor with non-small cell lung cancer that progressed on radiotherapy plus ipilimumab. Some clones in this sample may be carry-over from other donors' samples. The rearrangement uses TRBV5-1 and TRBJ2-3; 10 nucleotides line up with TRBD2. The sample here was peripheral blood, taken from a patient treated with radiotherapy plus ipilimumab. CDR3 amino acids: CASSLTSGGTDTQYF. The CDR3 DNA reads TGCGCCAGCAGCTTGACTAGCGGGGGCACAGATACGCAGTATTTT.